One and the same sample provided the 25 T cell receptor beta chains below, sequenced in a study of cytomegalovirus exposure and HLA in healthy donors. It was with 60 Vbeta and 13 Jbeta primers that the PCR ran. The method was immunoSEQ multiplex PCR; TCRdb's version includes in-frame clones alone and lacks a portion of them. Of about 150,000 clones in the sample, approximately 80% were seen once. Sample: PBMCs. The origin of the receptors is a man under 40 in good health and CMV-seropositive.

This clone was counted only a few times. The chain combines TRBV5-1 with TRBJ2-5; possibly TRBD1 for D (5 bases). CDR3 length equals 15 residues. The germline V and J ends were trimmed by 3 bases and 5 bases, with 17 bases remaining between them. The germline CDR1 and CDR2 sequences are SGHRS and YFSETQ. The DNA of the CDR3 is TGCGCCAGCAGCTCCTCCCTGGCAGGGATTGAGACCCAGTACTTC. Its translation is CASSSSLAGIETQYF.

The chain uses TRBV25-1 and TRBJ2-5; tentative D call: TRBD1 (6 bases). The CDR3 length is 15 residues. The V and J ends lost 5 bases and 2 bases respectively, with 15 bases between them. In germline, CDR1 is MGHDK, CDR2 SYGVNS. The CDR3 DNA follows: TGTGCCAGCAGTAACACAGGGTATGTTCAAGAGACCCAGTACTTC. Its translation: CASSNTGYVQETQYF.

The chain combines TRBV6-1 with TRBJ2-3, with 10 bases matching TRBD1. Germline CDR1 is MNHNS and CDR2 is SASEGT. CDR3 length: 14 residues. V gave up 7 bases and J gave up 8 bases; unmatched junction bases: 9. This CDR3 is CASTQDRGGATQYF. The CDR3 DNA sequence: TGTGCCAGCACCCAGGACAGGGGGGGGGCTACGCAGTATTTT.

The V and J genes are TRBV4-1 and TRBJ2-5; a weak D match, TRBD2 (6 bases). This CDR3 has 14 amino acids. In germline, CDR1 is MGHRA, CDR2 YSYEKL. V was cut by 1 base and J by 0 bases, with 6 bases left in between. The CDR3 nucleotides are TGCGCCAGCAGCCAAGGGGACTACCAAGAGACCCAGTACTTC. It codes for CASSQGDYQETQYF.

The rearrangement links TRBV19 to TRBJ1-2; no firm D call. This CDR3 contains 15 residues. CDR1 LNHDA and CDR2 SQIVND come from the germline V gene (reference sequence). V was shortened by 6 bases and J by 5 bases, with 19 bases between the two germline ends. CDR3 sequence (DNA): TGTGCCAGTAGCCAGAGCGGGTCGGGTTGGTATGGCTACACCTTC. Translated, it gives CASSQSGSGWYGYTF.

Of note for this clone: Germline and junction disagree at one end, which may indicate a read error. This sequence joins TRBV7-9 and TRBJ1-3; weak D call: TRBD1 (6 bases). This CDR3 spans 16 amino acids. Germline V gene data show CDR1 as SEHNR and CDR2 as FQNEAQ (reference sequence). The CDR3 region is CSSSIVTGTSGNTIYF. CDR3 DNA sequence: TGTTCCAGCAGCATCGTTACAGGGACCTCTGGAAACACCATATATTTT. Based on the CDR3 plus reference TRBV7-9 and TRBJ1-3, the full variable domain is DTGVSQNPRHKITKRGQNVTFRCDPISEHNRLYWYRQTLGQGPEFLTYFQNEAQLEKSRLLSDRFSAERPKGSFSTLEIQRTEQGDSAMYLCSSSIVTGTSGNTIYFGEGSWLTVV.

This clone came up a few times. The V call is TRBV5-6, the J call TRBJ1-4, with 7 bases that match TRBD1. The CDR3 loop spans 15 amino acids. Germline values: CDR1 SGHDT, CDR2 YYEEEE. The junction had 10 bases not matched to a gene; V was cut back by 0 bases and J by 11 bases. For the CDR3, the DNA is TGTGCCAGCAGCTTGGCAAATTCAGACAGGGACAAACTGTTTTTT. Translation: CASSLANSDRDKLFF.

This rearrangement joins TRBV28 to TRBJ1-4; weak D call: TRBD1 (6 bases). The germline CDR1 and CDR2 sequences are MDHEN and SYDVKM. This CDR3 region has 18 residues. V lost 3 bases to trimming and J lost 8 bases, with 25 bases between them. The CDR3 nucleotides are TGTGCCAGCAGTTTGATGGGTCGGGGGGCGCTGGGATGGGAAAAACTGTTTTTT. It encodes CASSLMGRGALGWEKLFF.

V gene TRBV5-6 combines with J gene TRBJ2-1, with TRBD1 identical over 9 bases. The CDR3 spans 15 residues. The J segment lost 0 bases and the V segment lost 3 bases, leaving 1 base of the junction unmatched. The germline CDR1 and CDR2 sequences are SGHDT and YYEEEE. CDR3 residues: CASSSGQGSYNEQFF. The DNA for the CDR3 is TGTGCCAGCAGCTCGGGACAGGGCTCCTACAATGAGCAGTTCTTC.

Concerning this clone: At the DNA level, this CDR3 is encoded by other sequences in the same sample as well. The chain has TRBV18 and TRBJ2-5; D is possibly TRBD1 (6 bases). The CDR3 length is 13 residues. Germline V gene sequence: CDR1 KGHSH, CDR2 LQKENI. Trimming stripped 2 bases from V and 3 bases from J, with 7 bases between. The CDR3 nucleotides read TGTGCCAGCTCACCAGGACAGAAAGAGACCCAGTACTTC. Protein sequence: CASSPGQKETQYF.

The genes are TRBV28 and TRBJ2-1, with 11 bases aligning to TRBD2. The germline CDR1 and CDR2 sequences are MDHEN and SYDVKM. The trim removed 5 bases at V and 6 bases at J, leaving 6 bases unmatched. The CDR3 has 15 amino acids. CDR3 amino acids: CASSPIAGGPNEQFF. The CDR3, as DNA: TGTGCCAGCAGTCCGATAGCGGGAGGGCCCAATGAGCAGTTCTTC.

The chain has TRBV18 and TRBJ1-1; D is possibly TRBD1 (5 bases). The CDR3 consists of 14 residues. From germline, CDR1 is KGHSH and CDR2 LQKENI. V was cut by 3 bases and J by 8 bases, with 16 bases left in between. Here the CDR3 reads CASSPPRTRAEAFF. The CDR3 region has the DNA TGTGCCAGCTCACCGCCTCGGACAAGGGCGGAAGCTTTCTTT.

V gene TRBV5-4 combines with J gene TRBJ2-1; 8 positions match TRBD1. Trimming took 0 bases from V and 9 from J; bases not matched to a gene: 5. Germline V CDR1 and CDR2: SGHNT, YYREEE (reference sequence). The CDR3 is 14 residues long. CDR3 DNA sequence: TGTGCCAGCAGCTTGGACAGGGGGGTCGGTGAGCAGTTCTTC. Its translation: CASSLDRGVGEQFF.

The chain recombines TRBV7-3 with TRBJ2-3; perhaps TRBD1 as D (5 bases). CDR3 size: 15 residues. The V and J ends lost 5 bases and 0 bases respectively, with 12 bases between them. Germline lookup yields CDR1 SGHTA and CDR2 FQGTGA. The CDR3 region is CASSAWGGSTDTQYF. The DNA of the CDR3 is TGTGCCAGCAGCGCCTGGGGCGGTAGCACAGATACGCAGTATTTT.

This clone was recorded once. V gene TRBV18 combines with J gene TRBJ1-5, with TRBD1 matching 7 bases. Trimming took 2 bases from V and 5 from J; bases not matched to a gene: 3. Germline V CDR1 and CDR2: KGHSH, LQKENI. CDR3 size: 14 residues. CDR3 coding DNA: TGTGCCAGCTCACCAGGCAGGGGGGATCAGCCCCAGCATTTT. Protein: CASSPGRGDQPQHF.

The genes are TRBV6-6 and TRBJ2-6; a weak D match, TRBD1 (6 bases). Germline CDR1 and CDR2: MNHNY and SVGAGI (reference sequence). V was cut by 6 bases and J by 4 bases, with 16 bases left in between. The CDR3 spans 16 residues. The CDR3 nucleotides are TGTGCCAGCAGCTCTAATACAGGGACCGGGGCCAACGTCCTGACTTTC. Translated, it gives CASSSNTGTGANVLTF.

This sequence joins TRBV2 and TRBJ1-1; the D gene is possibly TRBD1 (6 bases). Trimming stripped 6 bases from V and 0 bases from J, with 11 bases between. This CDR3 contains 14 residues. The germline gives CDR1 SNHLY, CDR2 FYNNEI. The CDR3 sequence: CASRGQRMNTEAFF. In DNA form, the CDR3 reads TGTGCCAGCAGAGGACAGAGGATGAACACTGAAGCTTTCTTT.

The V gene is TRBV13, the J gene TRBJ2-1; 11 nucleotides align to TRBD1. The CDR3 runs to 16 residues. V trimming: 4 bases; J trimming: 0 bases; junction bases outside the gene matches: 2. Germline CDR1 and CDR2: PRHDT and FYEKMQ (reference sequence). This CDR3 reads CASSWGTGGSYNEQFF. The CDR3 DNA is TGTGCCAGCAGCTGGGGGACAGGGGGCTCCTACAATGAGCAGTTCTTC.

V and J are TRBV6-5 and TRBJ1-4, with 7 bases fitting TRBD1. Germline CDR1 MNHEY, CDR2 SVGAGI. The CDR3 covers 16 residues. The ends lost 0 bases at V and 7 bases at J; junction bases unmatched: 8. CDR3 amino acids: CASSYSGTAVREKLFF. Here the CDR3 DNA reads TGTGCCAGCAGTTACTCGGGGACAGCGGTCCGTGAAAAACTGTTTTTT.

V and J are TRBV7-2 and TRBJ1-2; the D is unclear. V was cut by 5 bases and J by 5 bases, with 15 bases left in between. This CDR3 has 14 amino acids. Germline V lookup: CDR1 SGHTA, CDR2 FQGNSA. The CDR3 sequence is CASSPDVRGYGYTF. In DNA, the CDR3 is TGTGCCAGCAGCCCAGATGTACGTGGTTATGGCTACACCTTC.

This rearrangement joins TRBV7-2 to TRBJ1-1, with D unresolved. The CDR3 totals 15 residues. V lost 2 bases to trimming and J lost 0 bases, with 10 bases between them. Per the germline V gene, CDR1 is SGHTA and CDR2 is FQGNSA. The CDR3 DNA is TGTGCCAGCAGCTTATCCCACTCCCTGAACACTGAAGCTTTCTTT. This codes for CASSLSHSLNTEAFF.

V and J are TRBV7-9 and TRBJ1-3, with 11 positions matching TRBD1. The V gene end was trimmed by 4 bases and the J gene end by 1 base; junction bases not matched to a gene: 12. CDR3 size: 19 residues. Per germline, CDR1 SEHNR and CDR2 FQNEAQ (reference sequence). The CDR3 DNA reads as TGTGCCAGCAGCTCACCGGGACAGGGGGTACGCTCGTCTGGAAACACCATATATTTT. Its translation is CASSSPGQGVRSSGNTIYF.

The chain links TRBV5-4 to TRBJ2-3; D not certain. V lost 4 bases to trimming and J lost 0 bases, with 18 bases between them. Germline V lookup: CDR1 SGHNT, CDR2 YYREEE (reference sequence). This CDR3 is built from 17 residues. CDR3 DNA: TGTGCCAGCAGCAACACCCTACAAAGCGTGAGCACAGATACGCAGTATTTT. Amino acid sequence: CASSNTLQSVSTDTQYF.

This clone was seen only a few times. This chain connects TRBV28 to TRBJ1-5; 7 nucleotides line up with TRBD1. CDR1 and CDR2 (germline): MDHEN, SYDVKM. Losses at the gene ends were 6 bases for V and 9 bases for J; bases not matched to a gene: 20. The CDR3 spans 17 residues. The CDR3 bases are TGTGCCAGCAGGCCTACCGGGACAGACGTCCGATTTGCGCCCCAGCATTTT. It is translated as CASRPTGTDVRFAPQHF.

The CDR3 here is CASSLGWGEDEKLFF. The DNA of the CDR3 is TGTGCCAGCAGCTTGGGGTGGGGCGAGGATGAAAAACTGTTTTTT. The chain recombines TRBV5-8 with TRBJ1-4; perhaps TRBD1 as D (5 bases). Per germline, CDR1 SGHTS and CDR2 YDEGEE. The CDR3 has 15 amino acids. V lost 0 bases and J lost 6, with 12 bases in between.